This T cell receptor beta chain was captured by sequencing in a study of blood T cell repertoires in COVID-19. Here immunoSEQ multiplex PCR was the method, and the copy in TCRdb shows in-frame clones only, minus some. Altogether approximately 120,000 clones are present, about four fifths being singletons, with the ten largest covering about 10%. The CDR3 is made up of 16 amino acids. The V gene lost 4 bases and the J gene lost 6 bases, with 18 bases spanning the gap. Germline V CDR1 and CDR2: MDHEN, SYDVKM. The sample consisted of peripheral blood. The chain joins TRBV28 to TRBJ2-2; possible D gene TRBD2, 6 bases. This TCR was recovered from a human donor in a cohort sampled during active COVID-19. The CDR3: CASSSPSGGTSGELFF. The CDR3 bases are TGTGCCAGCAGTTCCCCCTCAGGCGGGACTTCCGGGGAGCTGTTTTTT.